The 17 T cell receptor beta chains given below trace back to one sample, sequenced in a study of blood T cell repertoires in COVID-19. TCRdb's table, derived via immunoSEQ multiplex PCR, lists solely in-frame clones and lacks some. Counted here are approximately 150,000 clones, approximately 85% occurring once; the ten biggest clones make up 1.1%. The specimen was peripheral blood. The receptors were gathered from a man in his forties or fifties with acute or convalescent COVID-19.

V gene TRBV12-3 or TRBV12-4 combines with J gene TRBJ1-5; D gene ambiguous. The CDR3 contains 12 residues. Trimming cost V 3 bases and J 5 bases, with 5 bases left between them. DNA of the CDR3: TGTGCCAGCAGTTTCCCCGATCAGCCCCAGCATTTT. This gives the protein CASSFPDQPQHF.

V is TRBV12-3 or TRBV12-4 and J is TRBJ2-7; a possible D gene is TRBD1 (6 bases). V lost 2 bases to trimming and J lost 4 bases, with 9 bases between them. The CDR3 contains 13 residues. The CDR3 loop is CASSLTGTYEQYF. The CDR3 DNA reads TGTGCCAGCAGTTTAACGGGGACATACGAGCAGTACTTC.

V is TRBV6-5 and J is TRBJ2-7; D may be TRBD2 (5 bases). With 9 bases removed from V and 2 bases from J, the gap between germline ends came to 17 bases. Germline loops: CDR1 MNHEY, CDR2 SVGAGI. This CDR3 has 14 amino acids. The CDR3 loop reads CASTLDAGTYEQYF. CDR3 nucleotides: TGTGCCAGTACGTTGGATGCGGGTACCTACGAGCAGTACTTC.

The chain carries TRBV2 and TRBJ1-1; no definite D call. The CDR3 contains 13 residues. Deletions cut 6 bases from V and 6 bases from J, with 14 bases between. Germline V lookup: CDR1 SNHLY, CDR2 FYNNEI. CDR3 nucleotide sequence: TGTGCCAGCAGGGAAACCGCGGGGTCTGAAGCTTTCTTT. This encodes CASRETAGSEAFF.

The gene calls are TRBV12-3 or TRBV12-4 and TRBJ2-4; D may be TRBD1 (6 bases). Trimming took 5 bases from V and 8 from J, leaving 13 bases between them. The CDR3 loop spans 13 amino acids. The chain's CDR3 is CASSLTGFDIQYF. The CDR3 DNA is TGTGCCAGCAGTCTCACAGGGTTCGACATTCAGTACTTC.

This clone came up a few times. The chain has TRBV2 and TRBJ1-1; D possibly corresponds to TRBD1 (5 bases). Trimming pared 7 bases from V and 3 bases from J, leaving 9 bases between. The V gene's germline CDR1 is SNHLY and CDR2 FYNNEI. The CDR3 covers 12 residues. CDR3 residues: CASISGYTEAFF. The CDR3 DNA reads as TGTGCCAGCATCTCAGGGTACACTGAAGCTTTCTTT.

The rearrangement links TRBV27 to TRBJ2-7, with a possible D match to TRBD1 (6 bases). Germline V gene lookup returns CDR1 MNHEY and CDR2 SMNVEV (reference sequence). V was trimmed by 4 bases and J by 0 bases, leaving 13 bases between them. The CDR3 sequence is 15 residues long. The CDR3 nucleotides read TGTGCCAGCAGTTCCCTCGGCAGGGGCTCCTACGAGCAGTACTTC. Translation: CASSSLGRGSYEQYF.

This clone was observed a few times. The CDR3 sequence is CASSRGGPNEKLFF. CDR3 DNA sequence: TGTGCCAGCAGCCGTGGAGGGCCTAATGAAAAACTGTTTTTT. This rearrangement joins TRBV11-1 to TRBJ1-4; no reliable D call. Deletions cut 5 bases from V and 3 bases from J, with 10 bases between. Germline values: CDR1 SGHAT, CDR2 FQDESV (reference sequence). The CDR3 covers 14 residues. Variable domain in full (rest from reference TRBV11-1 and TRBJ1-4): EAEVAQSPRYKITEKSQAVAFWCDPISGHATLYWYRQILGQGPELLVQFQDESVVDDSQLPKDRFSAERLKGVDSTLKIQPAELGDSAMYLCASSRGGPNEKLFFGSGTQLSVL.

The table lists this clone with a few counts. This sequence joins TRBV11-2 and TRBJ2-7; 8 bases are a match to TRBD2. Germline V gene lookup returns CDR1 SGHAT and CDR2 FQNNGV. The CDR3 runs to 14 residues. The V segment lost 5 bases and the J segment 3 bases; nucleotides outside the gene matches: 6. DNA of the CDR3: TGTGCCAGCAGCGCTACCGGGACTAGCTACGAGCAGTACTTC. It specifies CASSATGTSYEQYF.

The chain is built from TRBV5-1 and TRBJ2-2; D not resolved. Germline-derived CDR1 and CDR2 are SGHRS and YFSETQ. V was cut by 2 bases and J by 4 bases, with 15 bases left in between. CDR3 length: 16 amino acids. CDR3 loop: CASSLSFPPPTGELFF. CDR3 DNA sequence: TGCGCCAGCAGCTTATCGTTCCCTCCCCCCACCGGGGAGCTGTTTTTT.

J is TRBJ1-6 and V is TRBV3-1 (or the pseudogene TRBV3-2), with 9 bases lining up with TRBD1. The ends lost 7 bases at V and 8 bases at J; junction bases unmatched: 6. In germline, CDR1 is LGHDT, CDR2 YNNKEL (reference sequence). There are 14 residues in the CDR3. The CDR3 spells CASTRGQGYSPLHF. Written as DNA, the CDR3 is TGTGCCAGCACGAGGGGACAGGGATATTCACCCCTCCACTTT.

This chain connects TRBV9 to TRBJ1-3; 11 nucleotides agree with TRBD1. The V segment lost 3 bases and the J segment 3 bases; nucleotides outside the gene matches: 8. This CDR3 has 17 residues. In germline, CDR1 is SGDLS, CDR2 YYNGEE. This CDR3 reads CASSERTGGNIGNTIYF. The CDR3 DNA sequence: TGTGCCAGCAGCGAAAGGACAGGGGGCAACATTGGAAACACCATATATTTT.

This rearrangement joins TRBV10-3 to TRBJ1-6; D is perhaps TRBD1 (5 bases). The V and J ends lost 6 bases and 13 bases respectively, with 19 bases between them. The CDR3 loop spans 14 amino acids. CDR1 and CDR2 from the germline V gene are ENHRY and SYGVKD. CDR3 DNA: TGTGCCATCAGGGGGTGGGGGGAAAACTCCCCCCTCCACTTT. Amino acid sequence: CAIRGWGENSPLHF.

The chain uses TRBV27 and TRBJ1-2, with 8 bases matching TRBD1. Looked up from germline, CDR1 is MNHEY and CDR2 is SMNVEV (reference sequence). The CDR3 totals 13 residues. V dropped 5 bases and J dropped 6; count of bases not matched to a gene: 5. DNA of the CDR3: TGTGCCAGCAGTCCGCGGACAGGGCATGGCTACACCTTC. Translating it yields CASSPRTGHGYTF.

The chain is built from TRBV5-8 and TRBJ1-2; D call uncertain. V lost 1 base and J 8 bases, leaving 15 bases between the germline ends. The length of the CDR3 is 14 residues. Germline loops: CDR1 SGHTS, CDR2 YDEGEE. In nucleotides, the CDR3 is TGTGCCAGCAGCTTGTCGGGTCTTATTGTGGGCTACACCTTC. Its translation is CASSLSGLIVGYTF.

Here the CDR3 reads CASSYAEGVGGYTF. CDR3 coding DNA: TGTGCCAGCAGTTACGCAGAAGGGGTCGGGGGCTACACCTTC. The genes are TRBV6-6 and TRBJ1-2; possibly TRBD1 for D (5 bases). V was cut by 2 bases and J by 8 bases, with 15 bases left in between. Germline CDR1 and CDR2: MNHNY and SVGAGI (reference sequence). This CDR3 region has 14 residues.

This clone appeared a few times. V usage is TRBV19 and J usage is TRBJ1-1; D is ambiguous. CDR1 LNHDA and CDR2 SQIVND come from the germline V gene (reference sequence). The CDR3 is made up of 11 amino acids. The V gene lost 7 bases and the J gene lost 6 bases, with 9 bases spanning the gap. In nucleotides, the CDR3 is TGTGCCAGTACCAGGAGGGCTGAAGCTTTCTTT. Its protein is CASTRRAEAFF.